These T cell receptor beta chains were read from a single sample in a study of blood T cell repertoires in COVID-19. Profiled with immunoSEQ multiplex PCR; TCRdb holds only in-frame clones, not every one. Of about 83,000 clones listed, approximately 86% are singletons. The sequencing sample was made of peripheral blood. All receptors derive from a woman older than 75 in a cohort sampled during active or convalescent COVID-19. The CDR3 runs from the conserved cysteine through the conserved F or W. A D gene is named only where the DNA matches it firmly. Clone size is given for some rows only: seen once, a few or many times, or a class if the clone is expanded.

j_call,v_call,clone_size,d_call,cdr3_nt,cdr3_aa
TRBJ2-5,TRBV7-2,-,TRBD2,TGTGCCAGCAGCTTAGTGTTCGGCGGGAGAGACCAAGAGACCCAGTACTTC,CASSLVFGGRDQETQYF
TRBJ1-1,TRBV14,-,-,TGTGCCAGCAGCAGGAGTCCCCCTGAAGCTTTCTTT,CASSRSPPEAFF
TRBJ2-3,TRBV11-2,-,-,TGTGCCAGCAGCTCCGGGGGTGCCCCCACAGATACGCAGTATTTT,CASSSGGAPTDTQYF
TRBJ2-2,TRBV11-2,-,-,TGTGCCAGCAACCTGGGGGGGCTTTCTAACACCGGGGAGCTGTTTTTT,CASNLGGLSNTGELFF
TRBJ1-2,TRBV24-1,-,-,TGTGCCACCAGTGATTTCCAGGGTGGAGGCTACACCTTC,CATSDFQGGGYTF
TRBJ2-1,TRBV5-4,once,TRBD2,TGTGCCAGCAGCAAAGGACTAGCGGAAGACAATGAGCAGTTCTTC,CASSKGLAEDNEQFF
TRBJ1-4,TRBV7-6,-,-,TGTGCCAGCAGCCGACAGTTAAATGAAAAACTGTTTTTT,CASSRQLNEKLFF
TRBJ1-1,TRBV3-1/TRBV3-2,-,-,TGTGCCAGCAGCCCCTCTCAGGGGATGGGTACTGAAGCTTTCTTT,CASSPSQGMGTEAFF
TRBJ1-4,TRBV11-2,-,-,TGTGCCAGCAGTATAAGAGGCGATCCTAATGAAAAACTGTTTTTT,CASSIRGDPNEKLFF
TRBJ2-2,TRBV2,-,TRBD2,TGTGCCAGCAGTCCTTCTCGGGGGGGAACCGGGGAGCTGTTTTTT,CASSPSRGGTGELFF
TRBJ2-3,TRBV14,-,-,TGTGCCAGCAGCCAAGGACTACGGGATACGCAGTATTTT,CASSQGLRDTQYF
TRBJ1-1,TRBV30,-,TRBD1,TGTGCCTGGGACAGGGGGAAGGTCACTGAAGCTTTCTTT,CAWDRGKVTEAFF
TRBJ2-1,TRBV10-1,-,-,TGCGCCAGCAGTGAGAATTATAATGAGCAGTTCTTC,CASSENYNEQFF
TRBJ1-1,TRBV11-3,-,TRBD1,TGTGCCAGCAGCTTAGTAGGGGGGACAGGCCTGGATCTTTACTTT,CASSLVGGTGLDLYF
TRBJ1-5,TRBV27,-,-,TGTGCCAGCAGGACCTCCGGGACTTCGTCCCAGCATTTT,CASRTSGTSSQHF
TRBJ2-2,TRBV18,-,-,TGTGCCAGCTCACCGGGACACGCGAACACCGGGGAGCTGTTTTTT,CASSPGHANTGELFF
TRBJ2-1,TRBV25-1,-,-,TGTGCCAGTACCGGCCAGGGGAGAGGTGAGCAGTTCTTC,CASTGQGRGEQFF
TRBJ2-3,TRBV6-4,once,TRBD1,TGTGCCAGCAGCCGACGGGGGGACAGGGGAACAGATACGCAGTATTTT,CASSRRGDRGTDTQYF
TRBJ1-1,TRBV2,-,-,TGTGCCAGCAGTAGGGCAGGGGAGGGAGCGAACACTGAAGCTTTCTTT,CASSRAGEGANTEAFF